This entry lists 11 T cell receptor beta chains sequenced from one sample in a study of post-analysis software for immune sequencing data. No antigens are known for them. Notes on the study in general: The five TRBV segments detected at higher frequency in patients than in controls included TRBV5-6, TRBV5-1 and TRBV20-1.

Unique molecular identifiers were carried by the TCR beta cDNA libraries. TCRdb reprocessed the PCR reads with MiXCR, giving one entry per CDR3 protein. This table holds roughly 430,000 distinct CDR3 sequences, less than 40% found once. Sequenced material: blood. The origin of the receptors is a girl aged 2 to 10 with multiple sclerosis.

This clonotype has just a few counts. CDR3 residues: CASQIGETQYF. CDR3 DNA: TGTGCCAGCCAAATCGGAGAGACCCAGTACTTC. The chain has TRBV12-3 or TRBV12-4 and TRBJ2-5; no reliable D call. The CDR3 loop spans 11 amino acids. Trimming pared 8 bases from V and 4 bases from J, leaving 8 bases between.

The chain carries TRBV18 and TRBJ2-1; weak D call: TRBD2 (6 bases). CDR1 is KGHSH, CDR2 LQKENI, per germline. The CDR3 extends over 16 amino acids. V gave up 6 bases and J gave up 0 bases, with 15 bases separating them. In DNA form, the CDR3 reads TGTGCCAGCTCGTCCGGGAGCCCGAGCTCCTACAATGAGCAGTTCTTC. Translated: CASSSGSPSSYNEQFF.

The chain uses TRBV29-1 and TRBJ2-7, with 7 bases that match TRBD1. Germline CDR1 SQVTM, CDR2 ANQGSEA. This CDR3 spans 12 amino acids. Trimming cost V 5 bases and J 3 bases; bases outside gene matches: 4. The CDR3 loop is CSVSGGFYEQYF. DNA of the CDR3: TGCAGCGTTTCAGGGGGATTCTACGAGCAGTACTTC.

This clonotype has more than one count but fewer than ten. The V gene is TRBV6-6, the J gene TRBJ2-7; 9 positions match TRBD1. J gave up 5 bases and V 0 bases, and 8 bases lay outside the gene matches. Per germline, CDR1 MNHNY and CDR2 SVGAGI (reference sequence). The length of the CDR3 is 16 residues. Written as DNA, the CDR3 is TGTGCCAGCAGTTACTCGGGACAGGGAGTCCTACACGAGCAGTACTTC. This translates into CASSYSGQGVLHEQYF.

The chain has TRBV7-2 and TRBJ2-5, with a tentative D call TRBD1 (5 bases). Germline-derived CDR1 and CDR2 are SGHTA and FQGNSA. CDR3 length: 17 amino acids. V was clipped by 1 base and J by 0 bases, with 15 bases between them. The CDR3 region has the DNA TGTGCCAGCAGCTTAGTAGGTGTCAGGGTAAACCAAGAGACCCAGTACTTC. It is translated as CASSLVGVRVNQETQYF.

This sequence joins TRBV11-3 and TRBJ2-1; 10 nucleotides agree with TRBD2. CDR1 and CDR2 from the germline V gene are SGHNT and YENEEA. J lost 2 bases, V lost 5 bases, and 9 bases had no gene match. This CDR3 is 17 amino acids long. The CDR3 DNA sequence: TGTGCCAGCAGCACGAATAGCGGGGGGCTAGCCTACAATGAGCAGTTCTTC. It encodes CASSTNSGGLAYNEQFF.

This chain joins TRBV12-3 or TRBV12-4 and TRBJ2-1; 14 positions agree with TRBD2. V was clipped by 5 bases and J by 3 bases; unmatched bases: 6. This CDR3 spans 17 amino acids. DNA of the CDR3: TGTGCCAGCAGTGGAAGACTAGCGGGAGGGGACTACAATGAGCAGTTCTTC. Translation: CASSGRLAGGDYNEQFF.

This clonotype showed up just a few times. This chain links TRBV15 with TRBJ1-5; the D is unclear. The ends were cut back, 5 bases at V and 1 base at J, with 12 bases in the middle. The CDR3 extends over 15 amino acids. Germline loops: CDR1 LNHNV, CDR2 YYDKDF (reference sequence). The CDR3 region has the DNA TGTGCCACCAGCCCGAAGTCGTTCAGCAATCAGCCCCAGCATTTT. Translating gives CATSPKSFSNQPQHF.

This clonotype has a handful of counts. The chain links TRBV10-3 to TRBJ2-7, with D unresolved. V was clipped by 6 bases and J by 2 bases, with 11 bases between them. Germline V gene sequence: CDR1 ENHRY, CDR2 SYGVKD. This CDR3 region has 13 residues. The CDR3 coding sequence is TGTGCCATCAGGGAACTAAGCGCCTACGAGCAGTACTTC. Translated: CAIRELSAYEQYF.

Only a few counts were recorded for this clonotype. This chain links TRBV9 with TRBJ2-3; D call uncertain. With 3 bases removed from V and 0 bases from J, the gap between germline ends came to 11 bases. The CDR3 runs to 15 residues. Per the germline V gene, CDR1 is SGDLS and CDR2 is YYNGEE. The CDR3 nucleotides read TGTGCCAGCAGCGCAGAGCGCACTAGCACAGATACGCAGTATTTT. Translation gives CASSAERTSTDTQYF.

This clonotype was recorded only once. The CDR3 reads CASSERQGGEQYF. CDR3 nucleotides: TGTGCCAGCAGTGAAAGGCAGGGAGGCGAGCAGTACTTC. V is TRBV6-1 and J is TRBJ2-7; TRBD2 might be the D (6 bases). CDR1 MNHNS and CDR2 SASEGT come from the germline V gene. V lost 2 bases and J lost 6, with 11 bases in between. This CDR3 comprises 13 residues.